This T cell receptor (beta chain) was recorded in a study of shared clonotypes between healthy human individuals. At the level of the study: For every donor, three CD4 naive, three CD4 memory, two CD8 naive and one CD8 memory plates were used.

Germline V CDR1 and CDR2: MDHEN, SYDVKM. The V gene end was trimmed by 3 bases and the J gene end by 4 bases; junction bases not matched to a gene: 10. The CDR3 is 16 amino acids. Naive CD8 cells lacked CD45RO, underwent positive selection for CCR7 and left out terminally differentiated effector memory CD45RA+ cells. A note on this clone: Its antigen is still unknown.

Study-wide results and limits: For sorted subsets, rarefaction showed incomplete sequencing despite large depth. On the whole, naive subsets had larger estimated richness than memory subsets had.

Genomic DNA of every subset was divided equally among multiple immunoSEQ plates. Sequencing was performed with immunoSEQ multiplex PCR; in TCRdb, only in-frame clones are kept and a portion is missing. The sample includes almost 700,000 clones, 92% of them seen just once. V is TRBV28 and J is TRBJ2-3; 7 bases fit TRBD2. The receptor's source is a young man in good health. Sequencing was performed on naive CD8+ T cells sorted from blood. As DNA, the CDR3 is TGTGCCAGCAGTTTTGGTCGGAGGACTAGGGCAGATACGCAGTATTTT. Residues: CASSFGRRTRADTQYF.